This entry is about one T cell receptor (beta chain). Data came from immunoSEQ multiplex PCR; TCRdb stores just in-frame clones and leaves some out. The sample has 70,000 to 75,000 clones, around 85% seen once. The sample originates from a study of T cell changes during pregnancy in multiple sclerosis. This CDR3 is 13 amino acids long. Looked up from germline, CDR1 is MNHEY and CDR2 is SVGAGI. V was clipped by 5 bases and J by 6 bases; unmatched bases: 4. This chain connects TRBV6-5 to TRBJ2-7, with 10 bases aligning to TRBD1. The input for sequencing was peripheral blood, taken before pregnancy. The receptor was derived from a female donor with multiple sclerosis, enrolled in a pregnancy study. The CDR3 bases are TGTGCCAGCAGTAGACAGGGGGCGGTCGAGCAGTACTTC. It is translated as CASSRQGAVEQYF.